These 21 T cell receptor beta chains share one sample of origin, sequenced in a study of blood T cell repertoires in COVID-19. Profiling relied on immunoSEQ multiplex PCR, and the TCRdb table lists in-frame clones only, not all of them. The sample holds 80,000 to 95,000 clones, roughly 79% seen once. Sequences were obtained from peripheral blood. Every receptor here comes from a man older than 75 with COVID-19, enrolled during active disease.

V and J are TRBV10-3 and TRBJ1-1; 9 positions agree with TRBD1. V lost 5 bases and J lost 0; bases outside the gene matches: 16. The CDR3 has 19 residues. Germline V gene sequence: CDR1 ENHRY, CDR2 SYGVKD. The CDR3, as DNA: TGTGCCATCAGTATCGGACAGGGGCCGCTAGGGGTGATGAACACTGAAGCTTTCTTT. Its protein is CAISIGQGPLGVMNTEAFF.

In its sample, this clone was seen once. The chain links TRBV27 to TRBJ2-5, with D tentatively TRBD2 (5 bases). Germline V gene sequence: CDR1 MNHEY, CDR2 SMNVEV (reference sequence). V was pared by 3 bases and J by 1 base, with 15 bases between. The CDR3 is 16 residues long. The CDR3 is CASSLLSGVSQETQYF. The CDR3 DNA follows: TGTGCCAGCAGTTTGCTCAGCGGAGTGTCCCAAGAGACCCAGTACTTC.

This clone was counted a single time. J is TRBJ1-2 and V is TRBV18; D is undetermined. V lost 3 bases and J lost 8, with 13 bases in between. This CDR3 region has 13 residues. The germline V gene has CDR1 KGHSH and CDR2 LQKENI. The CDR3 DNA is TGTGCCAGCTCACCCCGGCAGGCTGACGGCTACACCTTC. It yields the protein CASSPRQADGYTF.

This clone appeared once. The chain joins TRBV2 to TRBJ2-5; TRBD2 matches at 8 bases. Per germline, CDR1 SNHLY and CDR2 FYNNEI. The CDR3 is 15 amino acids. V shed 3 bases and J 7 bases; nucleotides not matched to a gene: 10. The CDR3, as DNA: TGTGCCAGCAGTGATAGTAGCGGGACTAGAGGGACCCAGTACTTC. Translating gives CASSDSSGTRGTQYF.

The J gene is TRBJ2-3, the V gene TRBV19; 8 bases agree with TRBD2. In germline, CDR1 is LNHDA, CDR2 SQIVND (reference sequence). J gave up 7 bases and V 4 bases, and 10 bases lay outside the gene matches. The CDR3 runs 15 residues. CDR3 loop: CASSRDSGAGNTQYF. For the CDR3, the DNA is TGTGCCAGTAGTAGGGATAGCGGGGCGGGGAATACGCAGTATTTT.

CDR3 sequence: CASSYTGNTEAFF. In DNA, the CDR3 is TGTGCCAGCAGCTATACAGGGAACACTGAAGCTTTCTTT. This chain joins TRBV5-5 and TRBJ1-1; D may be TRBD1 (5 bases). The CDR3 extends over 13 amino acids. CDR1 and CDR2 from the germline V gene are SGHKS and YYEKEE (reference sequence). V was cut by 3 bases and J by 1 base, with 7 bases left in between.

V is TRBV11-2 and J is TRBJ2-7; D is possibly TRBD2 (6 bases). Trimming took 0 bases from V and 1 from J, leaving 13 bases between them. The CDR3 has 16 amino acids. The V gene's germline CDR1 is SGHAT and CDR2 FQNNGV. This chain's CDR3 is CASSLDRGLGSYEQYF. The CDR3 DNA reads as TGTGCCAGCAGCTTAGATCGGGGGTTAGGGTCCTACGAGCAGTACTTC. Together with reference TRBV11-2 and TRBJ2-7, the CDR3 gives the full variable domain: EAGVAQSPRYKIIEKRQSVAFWCNPISGHATLYWYQQILGQGPKLLIQFQNNGVVDDSQLPKDRFSAERLKGVDSTLKIQPAKLEDSAVYLCASSLDRGLGSYEQYFGPGTRLTVT.

The gene calls are TRBV10-3 and TRBJ2-5, with 8 bases identical to TRBD1. With 6 bases clipped from V and 2 bases from J, the junction kept 8 bases outside the gene matches. This CDR3 comprises 15 residues. Germline loops: CDR1 ENHRY, CDR2 SYGVKD. The CDR3 DNA is TGTGCCATCAGGGGAGGACAGGGTCTACAAGAGACCCAGTACTTC. Translation gives CAIRGGQGLQETQYF.

This clone was picked up a small number of times. The V gene is TRBV2, the J gene TRBJ2-3; 9 nucleotides align to TRBD2. The germline V gene encodes CDR1 SNHLY and CDR2 FYNNEI. Germline trimming cut 5 bases from V and 6 bases from J; bases unmatched to any gene: 12. This CDR3 comprises 16 residues. CDR3 coding DNA: TGTGCCAGCAGTTTTCCGAGCGGGGGGCTCCCCGATACGCAGTATTTT. This sequence encodes CASSFPSGGLPDTQYF.

This chain connects TRBV19 to TRBJ2-6, with 7 bases matching TRBD1. Germline V gene data show CDR1 as LNHDA and CDR2 as SQIVND (reference sequence). The J segment lost 3 bases and the V segment lost 0 bases, leaving 8 bases of the junction unmatched. The CDR3 sequence is 18 residues long. The DNA of the CDR3 is TGTGCCAGTAGTATAGATGGGACAGCAGGAGGTGGGGCCAACGTCCTGACTTTC. Its translation: CASSIDGTAGGGANVLTF. The full variable domain, with the rest looked up from reference TRBV19 and TRBJ2-6, is DGGITQSPKYLFRKEGQNVTLSCEQNLNHDAMYWYRQDPGQGLRLIYYSQIVNDFQKGDIAEGYSVSREKKESFPLTVTSAQKNPTAFYLCASSIDGTAGGGANVLTFGAGSRLTVL.

The V gene is TRBV7-9, the J gene TRBJ1-1, with D perhaps matching TRBD1 (5 bases). Germline V gene lookup returns CDR1 SEHNR and CDR2 FQNEAQ (reference sequence). This CDR3 comprises 15 residues. With 4 bases removed from V and 0 bases from J, the gap between germline ends came to 12 bases. The CDR3 sequence: CASSSLRQLNTEAFF. The CDR3, as DNA: TGTGCCAGCAGCTCACTTAGACAGTTGAACACTGAAGCTTTCTTT.

The V call is TRBV7-3, the J call TRBJ2-1, with 7 nucleotides matching TRBD1. From germline, CDR1 is SGHTA and CDR2 FQGTGA. V shed 5 bases and J 4 bases; nucleotides not matched to a gene: 11. The CDR3 is 16 residues long. The CDR3 loop reads CASSPKTGTDYNEQFF. For the CDR3, the DNA is TGTGCCAGCAGCCCTAAGACCGGGACAGATTACAATGAGCAGTTCTTC.

V and J are TRBV6-5 and TRBJ1-6; D remains unclear. There are 13 residues in the CDR3. The V gene lost 6 bases and the J gene lost 0 bases, with 3 bases spanning the gap. CDR1 is MNHEY and CDR2 is SVGAGI in the germline V gene. The CDR3 sequence: CASRSSYNSPLHF. The DNA for the CDR3 is TGTGCCAGCAGGAGCTCCTATAATTCACCCCTCCACTTT.

This clone was found once. This chain connects TRBV27 to TRBJ2-7; D perhaps matches TRBD2 (7 bases). The germline gives CDR1 MNHEY, CDR2 SMNVEV (reference sequence). V lost 5 bases and J 6 bases, leaving 14 bases between the germline ends. The length of the CDR3 is 13 residues. CDR3 nucleotide sequence: TGTGCCAGCAGTCGGGGGGCGTTGATCGAGCAGTACTTC. It specifies CASSRGALIEQYF.

This sequence joins TRBV7-2 and TRBJ2-1; 8 bases line up with TRBD2. The CDR3 is 15 residues long. Per the germline V gene, CDR1 is SGHTA and CDR2 is FQGNSA. The J segment lost 4 bases and the V segment lost 3 bases, leaving 5 bases of the junction unmatched. For the CDR3, the DNA is TGTGCCAGCAGCTTGGCGGGGGGCGTGTACAATGAGCAGTTCTTC. Translating it yields CASSLAGGVYNEQFF.

The rearrangement joins TRBV19 to TRBJ2-1; D not certain. The ends were cut back, 6 bases at V and 5 bases at J, with 17 bases in the middle. CDR3 length: 15 residues. The germline gives CDR1 LNHDA, CDR2 SQIVND (reference sequence). The CDR3 reads CASSLDFASHNEQFF. CDR3 nucleotides: TGTGCCAGTAGCCTCGACTTCGCTAGTCACAATGAGCAGTTCTTC.

V is TRBV27 and J is TRBJ2-7; 11 positions agree with TRBD1. V shed 5 bases and J 3 bases; nucleotides not matched to a gene: 6. CDR1 is MNHEY, CDR2 SMNVEV, per germline (reference sequence). There are 15 residues in the CDR3. The CDR3 loop is CASSRTGQGGYEQYF. CDR3 coding DNA: TGTGCCAGCAGTAGAACGGGACAGGGGGGCTACGAGCAGTACTTC.

The J gene is TRBJ2-5, the V gene TRBV19; D gene unclear. V was trimmed by 6 bases and J by 3 bases, leaving 11 bases between them. CDR1 and CDR2 (germline): LNHDA, SQIVND (reference sequence). There are 13 residues in the CDR3. The CDR3 protein is CASSDNSKETQYF. Written as DNA, the CDR3 is TGTGCCAGTAGCGATAACAGCAAAGAGACCCAGTACTTC.

This clone was seen a few times. V and J are TRBV7-9 and TRBJ1-2; 8 bases line up with TRBD1. Trimming removed 4 bases from V and 5 bases from J; junction bases left unmatched: 9. The CDR3 has 15 amino acids. Germline V gives CDR1 SEHNR, CDR2 FQNEAQ (reference sequence). The CDR3 DNA reads as TGTGCCAGCAGCTCTAGGGCCGGGACAGGATATGGCTACACCTTC. Protein sequence: CASSSRAGTGYGYTF.

This chain joins TRBV5-4 and TRBJ2-3; 11 positions agree with TRBD2. This CDR3 has 16 amino acids. Germline trimming cut 0 bases from V and 3 bases from J; bases unmatched to any gene: 3. Germline lookup yields CDR1 SGHNT and CDR2 YYREEE (reference sequence). The CDR3 sequence is CASSLVAGGLTDTQYF. The DNA of the CDR3 is TGTGCCAGCAGCTTGGTAGCGGGGGGGCTAACAGATACGCAGTATTTT.

The chain joins TRBV29-1 to TRBJ2-7, with 8 bases aligning to TRBD1. CDR3 size: 12 residues. Trimming removed 1 base from V and 7 bases from J; junction bases left unmatched: 3. Germline CDR1 reads SQVTM; CDR2 reads ANQGSEA. In nucleotides, the CDR3 is TGCAGCGTTGAAGGACAGGGGTTAGAGCAGTACTTC. This encodes CSVEGQGLEQYF.